This record looks at one T cell receptor (beta chain) sequence and its context. Participant-reported clinical history was the basis for cohort assignment. Two negative PCRs, clearance, or symptom resolution had been documented for recovered Cohort 3 donors. The CDR3 loop spans 14 amino acids. The germline V gene has CDR1 SNHLY and CDR2 FYNNEI. V trimming: 5 bases; J trimming: 6 bases; junction bases outside the gene matches: 8. Original analysis: Amplification of reference gene primers provided the estimated nucleated cell counts. Profiled with immunoSEQ multiplex PCR; TCRdb holds only in-frame clones, not every one. Clone size and V and J calls were adopted from that table, with D and trimming inferred from the DNA. The table includes over 250,000 clones, around 90% detected once. The data derive from a study of blood T cell repertoires in COVID-19. On the study more broadly: T cells, B-cell-depleted T cells, or PBMCs supplied cDNA or gDNA.

This receptor was obtained from a woman in her 30s who had recovered from COVID-19. The chain is built from TRBV2 and TRBJ2-7, with 9 bases lining up with TRBD1. Sequencing input: PBMCs or T cells enriched from blood (not recorded which). This CDR3 reads CASSPGQGISEQYF. The CDR3 coding sequence is TGTGCCAGCAGTCCGGGACAGGGAATTAGCGAGCAGTACTTC.